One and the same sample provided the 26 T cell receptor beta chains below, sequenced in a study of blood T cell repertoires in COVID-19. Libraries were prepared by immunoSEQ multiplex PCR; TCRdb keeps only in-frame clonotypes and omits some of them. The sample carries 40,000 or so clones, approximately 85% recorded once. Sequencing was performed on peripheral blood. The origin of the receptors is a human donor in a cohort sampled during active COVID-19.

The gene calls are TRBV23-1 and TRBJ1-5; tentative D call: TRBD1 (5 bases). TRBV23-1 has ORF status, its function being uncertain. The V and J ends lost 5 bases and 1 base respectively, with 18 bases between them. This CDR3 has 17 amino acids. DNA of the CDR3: TGCGCCAGCAGTTTAGACCCACAGGCTCAAAGCAATCAGCCCCAGCATTTT. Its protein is CASSLDPQAQSNQPQHF.

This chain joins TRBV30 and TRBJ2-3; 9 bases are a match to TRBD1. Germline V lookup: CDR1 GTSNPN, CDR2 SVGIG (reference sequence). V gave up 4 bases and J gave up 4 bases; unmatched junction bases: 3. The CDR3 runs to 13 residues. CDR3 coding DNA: TGTGCCTGGAACAGGGGGCTATCAGATACGCAGTATTTT. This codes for CAWNRGLSDTQYF.

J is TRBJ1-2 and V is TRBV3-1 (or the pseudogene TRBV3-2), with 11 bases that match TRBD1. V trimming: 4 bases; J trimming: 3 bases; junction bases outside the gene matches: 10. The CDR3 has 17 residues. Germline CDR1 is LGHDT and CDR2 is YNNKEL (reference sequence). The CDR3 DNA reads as TGTGCCAGCAGCCCGAGGACAGGGGGCGGCTCGGACTATGGCTACACCTTC. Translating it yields CASSPRTGGGSDYGYTF.

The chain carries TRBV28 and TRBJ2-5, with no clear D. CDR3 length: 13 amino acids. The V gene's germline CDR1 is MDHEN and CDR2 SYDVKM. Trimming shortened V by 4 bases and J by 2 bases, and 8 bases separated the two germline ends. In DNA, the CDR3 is TGTGCCAGCAGTTCGCAGTCACAAGAGACCCAGTACTTC. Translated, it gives CASSSQSQETQYF.

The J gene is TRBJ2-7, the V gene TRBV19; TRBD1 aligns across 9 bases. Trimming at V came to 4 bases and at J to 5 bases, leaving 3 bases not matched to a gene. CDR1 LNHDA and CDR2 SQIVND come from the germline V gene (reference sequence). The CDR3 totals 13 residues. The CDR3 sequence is CASSRGTGNEQYF. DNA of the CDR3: TGTGCCAGTAGTAGGGGGACAGGGAACGAGCAGTACTTC. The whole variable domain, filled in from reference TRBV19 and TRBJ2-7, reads DGGITQSPKYLFRKEGQNVTLSCEQNLNHDAMYWYRQDPGQGLRLIYYSQIVNDFQKGDIAEGYSVSREKKESFPLTVTSAQKNPTAFYLCASSRGTGNEQYFGPGTRLTVT.

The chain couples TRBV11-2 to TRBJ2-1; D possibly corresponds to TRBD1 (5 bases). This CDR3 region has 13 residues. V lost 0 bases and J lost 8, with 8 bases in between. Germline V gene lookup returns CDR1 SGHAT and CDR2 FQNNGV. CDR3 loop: CASSLDREDEQFF. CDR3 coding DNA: TGTGCCAGCAGCTTAGACAGGGAAGATGAGCAGTTCTTC. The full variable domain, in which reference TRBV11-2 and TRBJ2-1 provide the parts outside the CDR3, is EAGVAQSPRYKIIEKRQSVAFWCNPISGHATLYWYQQILGQGPKLLIQFQNNGVVDDSQLPKDRFSAERLKGVDSTLKIQPAKLEDSAVYLCASSLDREDEQFFGPGTRLTVL.

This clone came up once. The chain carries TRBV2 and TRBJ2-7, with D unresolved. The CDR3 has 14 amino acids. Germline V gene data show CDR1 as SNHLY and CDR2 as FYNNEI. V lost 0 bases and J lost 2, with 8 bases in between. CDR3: CASSEANRAYEQYF. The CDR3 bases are TGTGCCAGCAGTGAAGCGAACAGAGCCTACGAGCAGTACTTC.

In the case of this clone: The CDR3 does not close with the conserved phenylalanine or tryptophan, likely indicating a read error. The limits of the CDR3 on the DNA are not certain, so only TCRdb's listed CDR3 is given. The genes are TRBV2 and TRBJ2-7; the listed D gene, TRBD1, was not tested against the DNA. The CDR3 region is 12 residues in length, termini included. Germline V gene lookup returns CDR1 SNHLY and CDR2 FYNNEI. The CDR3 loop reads CASSAHQGLRPL.

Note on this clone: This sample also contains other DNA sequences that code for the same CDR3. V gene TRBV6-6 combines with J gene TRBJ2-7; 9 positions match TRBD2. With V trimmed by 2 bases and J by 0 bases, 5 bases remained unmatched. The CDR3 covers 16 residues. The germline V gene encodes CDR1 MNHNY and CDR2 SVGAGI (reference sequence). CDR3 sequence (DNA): TGTGCCAGCAGTTACGGGCGGGGGGGCAGCTCCTACGAGCAGTACTTC. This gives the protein CASSYGRGGSSYEQYF.

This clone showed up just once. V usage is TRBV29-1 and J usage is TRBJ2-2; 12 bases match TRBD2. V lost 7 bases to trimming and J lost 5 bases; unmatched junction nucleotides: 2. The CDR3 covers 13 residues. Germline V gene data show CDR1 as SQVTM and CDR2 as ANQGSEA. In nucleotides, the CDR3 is TGCAGCGCTAGCGGGGGGGTAACCGGGGAGCTGTTTTTT. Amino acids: CSASGGVTGELFF.

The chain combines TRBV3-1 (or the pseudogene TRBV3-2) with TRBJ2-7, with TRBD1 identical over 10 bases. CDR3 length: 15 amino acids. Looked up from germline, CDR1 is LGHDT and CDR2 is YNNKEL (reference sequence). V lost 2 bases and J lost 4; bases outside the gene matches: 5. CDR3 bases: TGTGCCAGCAGCCAATGGGGACAGGGGTCATACGAGCAGTACTTC. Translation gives CASSQWGQGSYEQYF.

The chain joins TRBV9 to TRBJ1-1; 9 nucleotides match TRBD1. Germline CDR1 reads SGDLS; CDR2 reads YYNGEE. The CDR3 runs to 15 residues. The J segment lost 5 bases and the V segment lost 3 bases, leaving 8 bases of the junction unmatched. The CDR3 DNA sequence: TGTGCCAGCAGCGCCGGGACAGGGCCGCGGACTGAAGCTTTCTTT. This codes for CASSAGTGPRTEAFF.

The CDR3 protein is CAWKPAGIYSPLHF. As DNA, the CDR3 is TGTGCCTGGAAGCCGGCGGGGATTTATTCACCCCTCCACTTT. The rearrangement links TRBV30 to TRBJ1-6; D is ambiguous. V gave up 4 bases and J gave up 8 bases, with 15 bases separating them. The CDR3 sequence is 14 residues long. Germline lookup yields CDR1 GTSNPN and CDR2 SVGIG (reference sequence).

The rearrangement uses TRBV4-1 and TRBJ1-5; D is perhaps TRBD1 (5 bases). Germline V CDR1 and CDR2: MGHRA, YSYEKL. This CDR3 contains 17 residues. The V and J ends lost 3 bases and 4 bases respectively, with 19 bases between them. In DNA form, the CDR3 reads TGCGCCAGCAGCCAGGTTGGGGGGGGGTGTTTTAATCAGCCCCAGCATTTT. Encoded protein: CASSQVGGGCFNQPQHF.

CDR3 DNA sequence: TGTGCCAGCAGTGGATCGGACAGGGAGAATTCACCCCTCCACTTT. Protein: CASSGSDRENSPLHF. The chain links TRBV2 to TRBJ1-6; TRBD1 aligns across 8 bases. V was clipped by 4 bases and J by 7 bases; unmatched bases: 6. This CDR3 region has 15 residues. Germline CDR1 reads SNHLY; CDR2 reads FYNNEI.

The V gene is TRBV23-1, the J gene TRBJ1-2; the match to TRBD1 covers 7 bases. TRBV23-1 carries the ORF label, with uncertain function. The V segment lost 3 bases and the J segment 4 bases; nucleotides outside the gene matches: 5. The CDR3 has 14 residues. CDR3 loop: CASSQADRVYGYTF. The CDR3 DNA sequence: TGCGCCAGCAGTCAGGCCGACAGGGTCTATGGCTACACCTTC.

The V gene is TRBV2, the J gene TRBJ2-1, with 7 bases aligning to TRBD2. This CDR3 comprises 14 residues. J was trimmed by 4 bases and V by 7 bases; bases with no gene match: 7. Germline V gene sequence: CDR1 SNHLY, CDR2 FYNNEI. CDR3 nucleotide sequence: TGTGCCAGCACCATACGGGGGGTATACAATGAGCAGTTCTTC. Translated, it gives CASTIRGVYNEQFF. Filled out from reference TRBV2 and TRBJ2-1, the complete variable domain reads EPEVTQTPSHQVTQMGQEVILRCVPISNHLYFYWYRQILGQKVEFLVSFYNNEISEKSEIFDDQFSVERPDGSNFTLKIRSTKLEDSAMYFCASTIRGVYNEQFFGPGTRLTVL.

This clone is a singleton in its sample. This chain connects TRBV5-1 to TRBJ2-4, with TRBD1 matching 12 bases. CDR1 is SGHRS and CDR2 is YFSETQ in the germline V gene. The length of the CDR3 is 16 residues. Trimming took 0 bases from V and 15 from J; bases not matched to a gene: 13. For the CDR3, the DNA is TGCGCCAGCAGCTTGGCGGGTCCGGGACAGGGGGCGGTGAGGTACTTC. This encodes CASSLAGPGQGAVRYF.

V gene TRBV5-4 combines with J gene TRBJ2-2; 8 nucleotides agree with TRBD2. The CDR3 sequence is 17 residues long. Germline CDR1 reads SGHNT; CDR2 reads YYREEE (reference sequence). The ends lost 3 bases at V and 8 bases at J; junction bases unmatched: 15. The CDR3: CASSSKYPGLAKGELFF. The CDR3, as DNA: TGTGCCAGCAGCTCAAAATACCCCGGACTAGCAAAAGGGGAGCTGTTTTTT.

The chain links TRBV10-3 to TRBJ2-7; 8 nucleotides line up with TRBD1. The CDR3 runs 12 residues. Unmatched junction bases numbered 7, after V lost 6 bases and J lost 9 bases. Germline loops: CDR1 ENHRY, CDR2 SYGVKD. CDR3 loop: CAISPTGVGQYF. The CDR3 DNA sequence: TGTGCCATCAGCCCGACAGGGGTGGGGCAGTACTTC.

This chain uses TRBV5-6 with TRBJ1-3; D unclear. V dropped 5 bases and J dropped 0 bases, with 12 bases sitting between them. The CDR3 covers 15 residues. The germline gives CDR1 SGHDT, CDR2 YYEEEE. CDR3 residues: CASSSGIHSGNTIYF. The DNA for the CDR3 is TGTGCCAGCAGTTCGGGGATTCACTCTGGAAACACCATATATTTT.

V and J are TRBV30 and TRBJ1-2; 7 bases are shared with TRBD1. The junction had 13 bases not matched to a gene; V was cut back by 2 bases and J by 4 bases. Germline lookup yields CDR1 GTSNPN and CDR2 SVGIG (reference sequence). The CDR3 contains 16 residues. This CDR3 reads CAWSPLRQGSLYGYTF. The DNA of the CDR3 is TGTGCCTGGAGTCCACTCCGACAGGGAAGCCTCTATGGCTACACCTTC.

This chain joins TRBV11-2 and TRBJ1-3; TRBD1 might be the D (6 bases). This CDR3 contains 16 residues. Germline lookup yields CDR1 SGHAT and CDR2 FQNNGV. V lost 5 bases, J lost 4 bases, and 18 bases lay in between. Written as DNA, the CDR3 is TGTGCCAGCAGCGGCAGGGGCGGCACGGTGGGAAACACCATATATTTT. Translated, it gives CASSGRGGTVGNTIYF.

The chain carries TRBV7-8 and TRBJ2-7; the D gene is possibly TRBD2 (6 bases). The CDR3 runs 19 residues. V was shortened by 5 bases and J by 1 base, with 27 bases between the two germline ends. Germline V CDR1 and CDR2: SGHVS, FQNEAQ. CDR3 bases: TGTGCCAGCAGCCCTTTCTCGGGACGGGGAGGTCCTGCATCCTACGAGCAGTACTTC. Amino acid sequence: CASSPFSGRGGPASYEQYF. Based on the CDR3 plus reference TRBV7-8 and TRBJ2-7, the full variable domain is GAGVSQSPRYKVAKRGQDVALRCDPISGHVSLFWYQQALGQGPEFLTYFQNEAQLDKSGLPSDRFFAERPEGSVSTLKIQRTQQEDSAVYLCASSPFSGRGGPASYEQYFGPGTRLTVT.

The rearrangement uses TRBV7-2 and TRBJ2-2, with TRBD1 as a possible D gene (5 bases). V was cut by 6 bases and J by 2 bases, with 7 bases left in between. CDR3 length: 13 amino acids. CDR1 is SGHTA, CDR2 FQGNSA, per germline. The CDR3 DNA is TGTGCCAGCAGGACAGAAAACACCGGGGAGCTGTTTTTT. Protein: CASRTENTGELFF.

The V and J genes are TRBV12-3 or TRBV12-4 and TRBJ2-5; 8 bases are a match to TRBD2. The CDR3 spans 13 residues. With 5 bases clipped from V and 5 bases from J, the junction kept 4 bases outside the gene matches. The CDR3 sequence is CASSLAGGETQYF. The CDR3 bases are TGTGCCAGCAGTCTCGCGGGGGGTGAGACCCAGTACTTC.